These 15 T cell receptor beta chains originate from one sample sequenced in a study of HIV-infected patients and healthy controls. Follow-up blood was drawn about 14 weeks, roughly three months, after antiretroviral therapy began. No cell fractionation was done, so the repertoire covers all unsorted peripheral blood T cells. cDNA was made from about 500 ng RNA using alpha and beta constant primers. Each of the alpha and beta chains got its own library through chain-specific third strand synthesis with indices. TCRdb itself ran the 5' RACE reads through MiXCR, one entry per CDR3 protein. The table lists about 6,600 distinct CDR3 sequences, roughly 8.7% of them singletons, with over 20% in the top ten. The specimen was blood, collected during antiretroviral therapy. The receptors here all came from an adult with HIV infection.

This clonotype is categorized as medium-sized. V and J are TRBV29-1 and TRBJ2-2, with TRBD2 as a possible D gene (6 bases). Looked up from germline, CDR1 is SQVTM and CDR2 is ANQGSEA. The V gene lost 7 bases and the J gene lost 6 bases, with 15 bases spanning the gap. The CDR3 loop spans 13 amino acids. DNA for the CDR3: TGCAGCGCGCAAGATCCTAGCGCCGGGGAGCTGTTTTTT. This encodes CSAQDPSAGELFF.

The rearrangement links TRBV4-1 to TRBJ2-7; 9 bases fit TRBD1. The CDR3 sequence is 14 residues long. In germline, CDR1 is MGHRA, CDR2 YSYEKL. V was pared by 4 bases and J by 3 bases, with 4 bases of the junction left unmatched. The CDR3 loop reads CASSPGQGIYEQYF. The CDR3 DNA reads as TGCGCCAGCAGCCCGGGACAGGGTATCTACGAGCAGTACTTC.

On this clonotype: This may be a read error: a much more frequent sequence differs by one nucleotide. The rearrangement joins TRBV6-6 to TRBJ2-7; 7 bases are a match to TRBD1. The CDR3 is 13 amino acids. J lost 6 bases, V lost 4 bases, and 6 bases had no gene match. Germline lookup yields CDR1 MNHNY and CDR2 SVGAGI (reference sequence). The CDR3 nucleotides read TGTGCCAGCAGTTTACAGGGGACCACCGAGCAGTACTTC. It encodes CASSLQGTTEQYF.

This clonotype was counted ten times or more. The J gene is TRBJ1-2, the V gene TRBV10-3, with 9 bases aligning to TRBD1. Trimming at V came to 6 bases and at J to 2 bases, leaving 4 bases not matched to a gene. In germline, CDR1 is ENHRY, CDR2 SYGVKD. This CDR3 is built from 14 residues. CDR3 loop: CAIRRDRENYGYTF. The CDR3 DNA reads TGTGCCATCAGGCGGGACAGGGAGAACTATGGCTACACCTTC.

The table lists this clonotype with many counts. The genes are TRBV20-1 and TRBJ2-5; 12 positions agree with TRBD2. The CDR3 sequence is 15 residues long. J gave up 4 bases and V 0 bases, and 3 bases lay outside the gene matches. Germline values: CDR1 DFQATT, CDR2 SNEGSKA (reference sequence). The CDR3 sequence: CSARDASGRAETQYF. Here the CDR3 DNA reads TGCAGTGCTAGAGATGCTAGCGGGAGGGCAGAGACCCAGTACTTC.

This clonotype rates as medium-sized. The chain recombines TRBV18 with TRBJ2-3; 9 bases fit TRBD2. Trimming removed 0 bases from V and 1 base from J; junction bases left unmatched: 2. Germline lookup yields CDR1 KGHSH and CDR2 LQKENI. The CDR3 covers 16 residues. CDR3 sequence (DNA): TGTGCCAGCTCACCACCGGCGGGAGGGGGCACAGATACGCAGTATTTT. Translated: CASSPPAGGGTDTQYF.

This clonotype appeared many times. The V call is TRBV10-3, the J call TRBJ2-7; 7 nucleotides align to TRBD2. The CDR3 runs 14 residues. Germline V gives CDR1 ENHRY, CDR2 SYGVKD. After removal of 6 bases from V and 2 bases from J, the junction contained 7 bases not matched to a gene. CDR3 sequence: CAISPGTTAYEQYF. The CDR3 DNA reads as TGTGCCATCAGCCCCGGGACTACCGCCTACGAGCAGTACTTC.

This clonotype counts as medium-sized. CDR3 sequence: CASIHGTGVYEQYF. The CDR3, as DNA: TGTGCCAGCATTCATGGGACAGGTGTCTACGAGCAGTACTTC. The chain uses TRBV6-1 and TRBJ2-7; 8 bases map to TRBD1. The CDR3 covers 14 residues. From germline, CDR1 is MNHNS and CDR2 SASEGT. Germline trimming cut 7 bases from V and 3 bases from J; bases unmatched to any gene: 8.

This clonotype qualifies as medium-sized. The chain recombines TRBV5-1 with TRBJ2-5; TRBD1 agrees at 8 bases. The germline V gene has CDR1 SGHRS and CDR2 YFSETQ. CDR3 length: 14 amino acids. J gave up 2 bases and V 4 bases, and 4 bases lay outside the gene matches. The CDR3 region has the DNA TGCGCCAGCAGCGTCGGACAGGGTCAAGAGACCCAGTACTTC. Its protein is CASSVGQGQETQYF.

This clonotype occurred a few times. The chain links TRBV12-3 or TRBV12-4 to TRBJ2-3; no reliable D call. The CDR3 runs 13 residues. Trimming left V 4 bases short and J 4 bases short, with 9 bases between. In nucleotides, the CDR3 is TGTGCCAGCAGTTCCCCGCCCCCAGATACGCAGTATTTT. Translated: CASSSPPPDTQYF.

Relative to its sample, this clonotype is medium-sized. The chain couples TRBV7-6 to TRBJ2-1; D uncertain. Looked up from germline, CDR1 is SGHVS and CDR2 is FNYEAQ. The CDR3 contains 13 residues. Trimming removed 0 bases from V and 4 bases from J, with 4 bases in between. CDR3 bases: TGTGCCAGCAGCTTAGCAGAGTACAATGAGCAGTTCTTC. Residues: CASSLAEYNEQFF.

In this sample, this clonotype turned up many times. This chain uses TRBV5-6 with TRBJ1-2, with no clear D. The CDR3 spans 13 residues. V was trimmed by 1 base and J by 2 bases, leaving 6 bases between them. Germline assignment: CDR1 SGHDT and CDR2 YYEEEE. CDR3 in DNA: TGTGCCAGCAGCTTGACACGAAACTATGGCTACACCTTC. This translates into CASSLTRNYGYTF.

In this sample, this clonotype is medium-sized. The V and J genes are TRBV2 and TRBJ2-4; D is possibly TRBD1 or TRBD2 (5 bases each). Deletions cut 6 bases from V and 1 base from J, with 10 bases between. Looked up from germline, CDR1 is SNHLY and CDR2 is FYNNEI. The CDR3 has 14 residues. The CDR3 here is CASSQGAAKNIQYF. DNA of the CDR3: TGTGCCAGCAGCCAGGGAGCGGCCAAAAACATTCAGTACTTC.

This clonotype counts as medium-sized. The V call is TRBV7-2, the J call TRBJ1-4; perhaps TRBD1 as D (5 bases). Germline V gives CDR1 SGHTA, CDR2 FQGNSA. The CDR3 has 15 amino acids. V shed 5 bases and J shed 5 bases, with 15 bases lying between them. The CDR3 is CASSPQTASNEKLFF. The CDR3 DNA is TGTGCCAGCAGCCCCCAGACAGCGTCGAATGAAAAACTGTTTTTT.

This clonotype was counted ten times or more. This CDR3 is CASSSRTGLDPQHF. The CDR3, as DNA: TGTGCCAGCAGTTCCCGGACAGGGCTGGATCCCCAGCATTTT. The J gene is TRBJ1-5, the V gene TRBV6-2 or TRBV6-3; 8 bases align to TRBD1. J lost 10 bases, V lost 4 bases, and 9 bases had no gene match. The CDR3 has 14 residues. CDR1 and CDR2 from the germline V gene are MNHEY and SVGEGT.